This T cell receptor (beta chain) is from a study of identical twins. cDNA carried unique molecular identifiers, and a universal primer site was added by template switching. TCRdb analysed the 5' RACE reads with MiXCR anew, one entry per CDR3 protein. The sample has about 690,000 distinct CDR3 sequences; 6.1% are singletons. This clonotype was found many times. As yet, its antigen is unknown. Notes on the study in general: An excess of low generation probability was shown by twin-shared out-of-frame alpha sequences. Potential partial confounding of zero-insertion analyses by invariant MAIT and iNKT cells was noted.

Germline V gives CDR1 MNHEY, CDR2 SVGAGI. V dropped 5 bases and J dropped 6 bases, with 16 bases sitting between them. The CDR3 is made up of 15 amino acids. Material for sequencing was naive T cells sorted from blood. The receptor was derived from a man younger than 35 in good health. The gene calls are TRBV6-5 and TRBJ1-4; D may be TRBD1 (6 bases). In DNA form, the CDR3 reads TGTGCCAGCAGTACTTATCGAGGGGGAGATGAAAAACTGTTTTTT. This codes for CASSTYRGGDEKLFF.